The subject of this entry is one TCR beta chain. As yet, its antigen is unknown. The CDR3 has 13 residues. Germline CDR1 SNHLY, CDR2 FYNNEI. Trimming removed 0 bases from V and 0 bases from J, with 2 bases in between. The donor cohort consisted entirely of Caucasian adults residing in Nashville, Tennessee. The data are from a study of shared clonotypes between healthy human individuals. Study-wide results and limits: On the whole, naive subsets had larger estimated richness than memory subsets had.

The data were produced by immunoSEQ multiplex PCR, yet TCRdb's version contains in-frame clones alone and is incomplete. Altogether around 2.3 million clones are present, approximately 94% being singletons, with the ten largest covering around 0.13%. This TCR came from a young man in good health. The chain employs TRBV2 and TRBJ1-1; D is undetermined. Sequences were obtained from naive CD4+ T cells sorted from blood. The sample's subset: CD45RA+ positively selected. CDR3 DNA: TGTGCCAGCAGTGAAGCGATGAACACTGAAGCTTTCTTT. Protein: CASSEAMNTEAFF.